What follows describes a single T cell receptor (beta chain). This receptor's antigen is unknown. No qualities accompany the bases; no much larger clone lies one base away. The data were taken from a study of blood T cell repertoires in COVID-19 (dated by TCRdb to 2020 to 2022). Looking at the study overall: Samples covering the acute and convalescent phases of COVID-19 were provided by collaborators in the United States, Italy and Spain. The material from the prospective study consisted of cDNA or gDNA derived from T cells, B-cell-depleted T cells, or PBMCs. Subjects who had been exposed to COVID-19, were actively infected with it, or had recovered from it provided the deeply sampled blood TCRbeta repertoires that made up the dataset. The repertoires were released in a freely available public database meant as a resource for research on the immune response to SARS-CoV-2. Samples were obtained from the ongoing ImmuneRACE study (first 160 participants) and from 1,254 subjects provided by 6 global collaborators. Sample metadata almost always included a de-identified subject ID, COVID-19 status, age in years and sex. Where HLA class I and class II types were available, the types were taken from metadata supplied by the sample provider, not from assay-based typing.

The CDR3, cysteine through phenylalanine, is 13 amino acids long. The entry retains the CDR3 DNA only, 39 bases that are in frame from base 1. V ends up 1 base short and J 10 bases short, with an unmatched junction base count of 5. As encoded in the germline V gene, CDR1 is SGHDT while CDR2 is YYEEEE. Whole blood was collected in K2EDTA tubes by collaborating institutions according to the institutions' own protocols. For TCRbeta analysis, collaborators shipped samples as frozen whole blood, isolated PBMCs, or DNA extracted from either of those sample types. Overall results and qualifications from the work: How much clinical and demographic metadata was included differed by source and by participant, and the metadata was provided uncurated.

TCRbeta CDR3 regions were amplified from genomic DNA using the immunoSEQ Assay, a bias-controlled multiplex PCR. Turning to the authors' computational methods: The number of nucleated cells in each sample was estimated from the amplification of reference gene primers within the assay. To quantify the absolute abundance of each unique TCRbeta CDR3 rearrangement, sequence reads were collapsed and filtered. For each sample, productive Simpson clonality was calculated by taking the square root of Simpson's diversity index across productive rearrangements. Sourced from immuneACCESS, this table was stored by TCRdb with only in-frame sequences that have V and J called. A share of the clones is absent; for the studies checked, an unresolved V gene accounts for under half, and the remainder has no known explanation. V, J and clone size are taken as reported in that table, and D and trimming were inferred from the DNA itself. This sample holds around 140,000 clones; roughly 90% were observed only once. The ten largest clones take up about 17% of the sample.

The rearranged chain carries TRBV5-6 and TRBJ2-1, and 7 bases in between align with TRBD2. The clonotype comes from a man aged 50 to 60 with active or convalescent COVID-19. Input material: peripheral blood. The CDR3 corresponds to CASSLRSGDEQFF. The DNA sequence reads TGTGCCAGCAGCTTGAGGAGCGGGGACGAGCAGTTCTTC.